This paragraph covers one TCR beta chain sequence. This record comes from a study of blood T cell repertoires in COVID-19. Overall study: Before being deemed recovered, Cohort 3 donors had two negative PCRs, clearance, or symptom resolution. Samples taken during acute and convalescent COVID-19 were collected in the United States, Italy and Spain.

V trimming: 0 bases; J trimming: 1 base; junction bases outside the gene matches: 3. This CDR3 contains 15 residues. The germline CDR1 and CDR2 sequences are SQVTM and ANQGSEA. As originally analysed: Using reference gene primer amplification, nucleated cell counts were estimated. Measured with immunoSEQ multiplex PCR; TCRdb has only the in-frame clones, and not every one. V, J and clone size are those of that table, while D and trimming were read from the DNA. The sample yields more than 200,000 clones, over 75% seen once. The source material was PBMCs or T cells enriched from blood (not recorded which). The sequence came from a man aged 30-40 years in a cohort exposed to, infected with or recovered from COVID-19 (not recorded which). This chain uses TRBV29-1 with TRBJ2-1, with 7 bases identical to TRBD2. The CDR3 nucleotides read TGCAGCGTTGAAGAAGCTAGCGGATCCTACAATGAGCAGTTCTTC. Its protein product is CSVEEASGSYNEQFF.